Listed below are T cell receptor beta chains from one sample, sequenced in a study of T cells after yellow fever vaccination. TCRdb re-called the 5' RACE reads through MiXCR, storing one row per CDR3 protein. The data show 300,000 to 450,000 distinct CDR3 sequences, 6.2% seen once. The source was PBMCs, collected 5 days after the yellow fever booster vaccination. All receptors come from a man in his thirties or forties who received the YFV17D yellow fever vaccine. CDR3s include the opening cysteine and the closing phenylalanine or tryptophan. Fields, in order: clone size, V gene, J gene, D gene, CDR3 DNA, CDR3 protein. D genes are given only for firm matches. Not all rows give a size; the values are once, few, many and, for expanded clones, a class.

many	TRBV5-6	TRBJ2-7	NA	TGTGCCAGTACCGGATCAGGGCCAGAGCAGTACTTC	CASTGSGPEQYF
few	TRBV2	TRBJ2-1	TRBD2	TGTGCCAGCTCCTTCGCCGGGACTAGCGGGAGGGTGTCCTACAATGAGCAGTTCTTC	CASSFAGTSGRVSYNEQFF
NA	TRBV4-2	TRBJ2-1	TRBD2	TGTGCCAGCAGCCCCCGGACGGGGGGGCACAGTGAGCAGTTCTTC	CASSPRTGGHSEQFF
many	TRBV10-3	TRBJ1-4	NA	TGTGCCATCAGGACTTTGGAGAATGAAAAACTGTTTTTT	CAIRTLENEKLFF
NA	TRBV5-1	TRBJ2-2	TRBD2	TGCGCCAGCAGCCCCGGGGGGACTACCTACACCGGGGAGCTGTTTTTT	CASSPGGTTYTGELFF
many	TRBV4-3	TRBJ2-1	TRBD2	TGCGCCAGCAGCCACCCCCCCGGGGCTAGCGGGGGCAGCTCCTACAATGAGCAGTTCTTC	CASSHPPGASGGSSYNEQFF
few	TRBV18	TRBJ1-3	NA	TGTGCCAGCTCACCGGGGGCCGCCTCTGGAAACACCATATATTTT	CASSPGAASGNTIYF
many	TRBV6-1	TRBJ2-1	TRBD1	TGTGCCAGCAGACGCCTGGGACAGGGAAACGATGAGCAGTTCTTC	CASRRLGQGNDEQFF
NA	TRBV6-1	TRBJ2-3	TRBD2	TGTGCCAGCAGTCAAAGCGGGAGAAGGACAGATACGCAGTATTTT	CASSQSGRRTDTQYF
NA	TRBV12-3/TRBV12-4	TRBJ2-1	NA	TGTGCCAGCAGCCCAATGGGGAGTACCTACAATGAGCAGTTCTTC	CASSPMGSTYNEQFF
few	TRBV24-1	TRBJ2-1	NA	TGTGCCACCAGTGATAACATCAGTGAGCAGTTCTTC	CATSDNISEQFF
NA	TRBV10-1	TRBJ2-1	TRBD2	TGCGCCAGCAGTAGGGGGACTAGCGGGAGACTGAATGAGCAGTTCTTC	CASSRGTSGRLNEQFF
many	TRBV7-9	TRBJ1-2	NA	TGTGCCAGCAGCCCTTTCCTGACAACCGGACCTTCCTATGGCTACACCTTC	CASSPFLTTGPSYGYTF
NA	TRBV4-3	TRBJ2-1	NA	TGCGCCAGCAGCCAAGAAACTGAGCAGTTCTTC	CASSQETEQFF
few	TRBV7-2	TRBJ1-6	TRBD1	TGTGCCAGCAGCGTCCGGGACAGAGTAAGATCACCCCTCCACTTT	CASSVRDRVRSPLHF
many	TRBV14	TRBJ2-1	NA	TGTGCCAGCAGCCAAGAGGCCGGTGATGAGCAGTTCTTC	CASSQEAGDEQFF
few	TRBV20-1	TRBJ1-2	TRBD1	TGCAGTGCGGGACAGGGGATACTGAAGAATGGCTACACCTTC	CSAGQGILKNGYTF
many	TRBV29-1	TRBJ1-1	NA	TGCAGCGGAGGGACGACGAACACTGAAGCTTTCTTT	CSGGTTNTEAFF
few	TRBV28	TRBJ2-7	NA	TGTGCCAGCAGTTTGCTGGGCCGGGGAGACGAGCAGTACTTC	CASSLLGRGDEQYF
many	TRBV11-3	TRBJ2-1	TRBD2	TGTGCCAGCAGCTTAGATACTAGCGGGATTGAGCAGTTCTTC	CASSLDTSGIEQFF
many	TRBV7-2	TRBJ1-6	NA	TGTGCCAGCAACTTGGGGGGGGCCCTCTATTCACCCCTCCACTTT	CASNLGGALYSPLHF
many	TRBV7-2	TRBJ2-7	NA	TGTGCCAGCAGCCCGAGGGCAGACTCCTACGAGCAGTACTTC	CASSPRADSYEQYF
many	TRBV29-1	TRBJ2-2	NA	TGCAGCGTGGGGGGCCCAGCCGGGGAGCTGTTTTTT	CSVGGPAGELFF
NA	TRBV12-3/TRBV12-4	TRBJ2-7	NA	TGTGCCAGCAGCCATAGGGGGGCTAGCTCCTACGAGCAGTACTTC	CASSHRGASSYEQYF
few	TRBV12-3/TRBV12-4	TRBJ2-5	TRBD2	TGTGCCAGCAGTTTGGGGCCGCGGGAGTTCCGGGAGACCCAGTACTTC	CASSLGPREFRETQYF
many	TRBV5-1	TRBJ2-7	NA	TGCGCCAGCAGCTTGGCGGCAGGGGCCTACGAGCAGTACTTC	CASSLAAGAYEQYF
NA	TRBV5-1	TRBJ2-1	TRBD2	TGCGCCAGCAGCTTGGAACGAGCGGGAGGTGTTGAGCAGTTCTTC	CASSLERAGGVEQFF
many	TRBV20-1	TRBJ2-7	NA	TGCAGTGCTAGAGTCGAGGGCGAGCAGTACTTC	CSARVEGEQYF
many	TRBV27	TRBJ1-5	NA	TGTGCCAGCAGTTTCCAATCAGGCCCCCAAGGCCAGCATTTT	CASSFQSGPQGQHF